The rows below give T cell receptor beta chains drawn from one sample of a study of control samples from healthy donors and cancer patients. TCRdb's copy holds only in-frame clones and misses some; the assay was immunoSEQ multiplex PCR. The top ten clones hold about 12% of a sample with around 150,000 clones, about 87% of them seen once. Sequenced: blood. These receptors all come from a man aged 30-40 years in good health. Both conserved end residues are part of each CDR3. Each record gives: V gene, J gene, D gene, clone size, CDR3 protein, CDR3 DNA. The D gene is left open where the match is weak. Clone size appears in some rows only: once, few, many, or a class for an expanded clone.

v_gene: TRBV7-9
j_gene: TRBJ2-1
d_gene: TRBD2
abundance: .
CDR3aa: CASSLLPAGVGNEQFF
CDR3nt: TGTGCCAGCAGTTTACTACCAGCGGGAGTTGGGAATGAGCAGTTCTTC

v_gene: TRBV5-1
j_gene: TRBJ2-3
d_gene: TRBD1
abundance: .
CDR3aa: CASSRGQGKDTQYF
CDR3nt: TGCGCCAGCAGTCGGGGACAGGGGAAGGATACGCAGTATTTT

v_gene: TRBV7-3
j_gene: TRBJ1-3
d_gene: .
abundance: .
CDR3aa: CASSLHPHRSRSGNTIYF
CDR3nt: TGTGCCAGCAGTCTTCACCCGCACAGGAGTCGCTCTGGAAACACCATATATTTT

v_gene: TRBV3-1/TRBV3-2
j_gene: TRBJ1-2
d_gene: TRBD1
abundance: .
CDR3aa: CASSPADRQGASGYTF
CDR3nt: TGTGCCAGCAGCCCAGCCGATCGACAGGGGGCGAGTGGCTACACCTTC

v_gene: TRBV27
j_gene: TRBJ1-2
d_gene: .
abundance: .
CDR3aa: CASSLGLTGYGYTF
CDR3nt: TGTGCCAGCAGTTTGGGGCTGACGGGCTATGGCTACACCTTC

v_gene: TRBV12-3/TRBV12-4
j_gene: TRBJ1-2
d_gene: TRBD1
abundance: once
CDR3aa: CASRLQGNYGYTF
CDR3nt: TGTGCCAGCAGGCTACAGGGGAACTATGGCTACACCTTC

v_gene: TRBV6-1
j_gene: TRBJ2-1
d_gene: .
abundance: .
CDR3aa: CASSEGGVSYNEQFF
CDR3nt: TGTGCCAGCAGTGAAGGGGGGGTCTCCTACAATGAGCAGTTCTTC

v_gene: TRBV2
j_gene: TRBJ2-7
d_gene: .
abundance: once
CDR3aa: CASSTGIHEQYF
CDR3nt: TGTGCCAGCAGCACAGGGATCCACGAGCAGTACTTC

v_gene: TRBV27
j_gene: TRBJ1-2
d_gene: .
abundance: .
CDR3aa: CASSFGGAYGYTF
CDR3nt: TGTGCCAGCAGTTTTGGGGGTGCCTATGGCTACACCTTC

v_gene: TRBV5-1
j_gene: TRBJ2-7
d_gene: .
abundance: medium-sized
CDR3aa: CASSSGFLNYEQYF
CDR3nt: TGCGCCAGCAGTTCCGGGTTCCTAAACTACGAGCAGTACTTC

v_gene: TRBV7-9
j_gene: TRBJ2-1
d_gene: TRBD2
abundance: .
CDR3aa: CASSRTSGRQSYNEQFF
CDR3nt: TGTGCCAGCAGCAGGACTAGCGGGAGGCAATCCTACAATGAGCAGTTCTTC

v_gene: TRBV7-2
j_gene: TRBJ2-7
d_gene: TRBD2
abundance: .
CDR3aa: CASSTTSAPLEQYF
CDR3nt: TGTGCCAGCAGCACGACTAGCGCTCCTCTCGAGCAGTACTTC

v_gene: TRBV7-9
j_gene: TRBJ1-1
d_gene: .
abundance: .
CDR3aa: CASSSLRGSNTEAFF
CDR3nt: TGTGCCAGCAGCAGCCTTCGGGGGTCTAACACTGAAGCTTTCTTT

v_gene: TRBV24-1
j_gene: TRBJ1-4
d_gene: .
abundance: .
CDR3aa: CATQGIEDEKLFF
CDR3nt: TGTGCCACTCAGGGTATCGAGGATGAAAAACTGTTTTTT

v_gene: TRBV30
j_gene: TRBJ2-5
d_gene: TRBD1
abundance: .
CDR3aa: CAWSYRGGETQYF
CDR3nt: TGTGCCTGGAGTTACAGGGGCGGAGAGACCCAGTACTTC

v_gene: TRBV2
j_gene: TRBJ2-7
d_gene: .
abundance: few
CDR3aa: CASSEGPSPPYEQYF
CDR3nt: TGTGCCAGCAGTGAGGGGCCCTCTCCTCCCTACGAGCAGTACTTC

v_gene: TRBV28
j_gene: TRBJ2-7
d_gene: .
abundance: .
CDR3aa: CASNKAYEQYF
CDR3nt: TGTGCCAGCAACAAGGCCTACGAGCAGTACTTC

v_gene: TRBV12-3/TRBV12-4
j_gene: TRBJ1-2
d_gene: .
abundance: .
CDR3aa: CASSFFSYTF
CDR3nt: TGTGCCAGCAGTTTTTTTAGCTACACCTTC

v_gene: TRBV5-6
j_gene: TRBJ2-1
d_gene: .
abundance: .
CDR3aa: CASSLGGHNEQFF
CDR3nt: TGTGCCAGCAGCTTGGGAGGCCACAATGAGCAGTTCTTC

v_gene: TRBV28
j_gene: TRBJ2-3
d_gene: .
abundance: .
CDR3aa: CASSFIAGTQYF
CDR3nt: TGTGCCAGCAGTTTTATCGCGGGAACGCAGTATTTT